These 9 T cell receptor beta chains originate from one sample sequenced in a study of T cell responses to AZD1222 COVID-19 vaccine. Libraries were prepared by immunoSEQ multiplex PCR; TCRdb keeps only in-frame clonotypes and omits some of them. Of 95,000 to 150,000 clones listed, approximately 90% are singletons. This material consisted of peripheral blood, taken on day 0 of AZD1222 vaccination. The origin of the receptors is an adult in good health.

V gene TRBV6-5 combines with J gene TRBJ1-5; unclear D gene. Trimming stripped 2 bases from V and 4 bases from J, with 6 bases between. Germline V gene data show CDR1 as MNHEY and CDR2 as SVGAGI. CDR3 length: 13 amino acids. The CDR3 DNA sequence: TGTGCCAGCAGTTACACAATTAATCAGCCCCAGCATTTT. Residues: CASSYTINQPQHF.

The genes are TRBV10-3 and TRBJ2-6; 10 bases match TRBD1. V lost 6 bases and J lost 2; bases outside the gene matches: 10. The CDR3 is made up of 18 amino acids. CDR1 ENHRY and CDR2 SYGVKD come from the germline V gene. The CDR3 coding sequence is TGTGCCATCAGCCAGACCGGGACAGGGGTGGCTGGGGCCAACGTCCTGACTTTC. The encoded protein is CAISQTGTGVAGANVLTF.

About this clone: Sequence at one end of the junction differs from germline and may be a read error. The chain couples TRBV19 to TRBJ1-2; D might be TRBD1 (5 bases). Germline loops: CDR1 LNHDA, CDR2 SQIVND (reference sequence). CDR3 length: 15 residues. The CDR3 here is CASSRETGPNYGYTF. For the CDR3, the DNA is TGTGCCAGTTCTCGGGAGACGGGACCTAATTATGGCTACACCTTC.

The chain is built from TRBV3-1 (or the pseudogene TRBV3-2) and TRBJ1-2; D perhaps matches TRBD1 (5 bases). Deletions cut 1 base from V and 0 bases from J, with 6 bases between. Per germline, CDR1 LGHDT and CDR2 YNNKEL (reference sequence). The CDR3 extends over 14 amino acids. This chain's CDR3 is CASSQGGANYGYTF. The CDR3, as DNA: TGTGCCAGCAGCCAAGGGGGGGCTAACTATGGCTACACCTTC.

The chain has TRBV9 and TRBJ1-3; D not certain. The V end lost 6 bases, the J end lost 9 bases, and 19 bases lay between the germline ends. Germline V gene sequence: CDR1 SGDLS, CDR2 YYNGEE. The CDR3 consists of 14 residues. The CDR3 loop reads CASTPAGQRGTIYF. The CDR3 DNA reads TGTGCCAGCACCCCGGCCGGGCAACGGGGCACCATATATTTT. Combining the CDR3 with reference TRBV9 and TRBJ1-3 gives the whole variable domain DSGVTQTPKHLITATGQRVTLRCSPRSGDLSVYWYQQSLDQGLQFLIQYYNGEERAKGNILERFSAQQFPDLHSELNLSSLELGDSALYFCASTPAGQRGTIYFGEGSWLTVV.

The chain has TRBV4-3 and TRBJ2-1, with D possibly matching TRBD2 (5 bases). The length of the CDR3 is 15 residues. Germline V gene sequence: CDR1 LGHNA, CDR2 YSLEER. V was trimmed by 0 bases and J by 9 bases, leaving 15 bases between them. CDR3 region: CASSQEWVRESEQFF. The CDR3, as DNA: TGCGCCAGCAGCCAAGAGTGGGTGAGGGAAAGTGAGCAGTTCTTC.

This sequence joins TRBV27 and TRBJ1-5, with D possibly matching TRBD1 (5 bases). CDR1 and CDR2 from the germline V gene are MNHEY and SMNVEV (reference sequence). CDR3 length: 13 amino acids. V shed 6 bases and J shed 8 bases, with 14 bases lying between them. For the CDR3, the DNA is TGTGCCAGCAGGGCTGGGGGGGGAAAGCCCCAGCATTTT. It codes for CASRAGGGKPQHF.

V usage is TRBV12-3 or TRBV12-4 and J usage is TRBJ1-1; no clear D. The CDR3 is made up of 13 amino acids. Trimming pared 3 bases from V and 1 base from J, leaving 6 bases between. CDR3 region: CASSLKGNTEAFF. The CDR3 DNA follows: TGTGCCAGCAGTTTGAAGGGGAACACTGAAGCTTTCTTT.

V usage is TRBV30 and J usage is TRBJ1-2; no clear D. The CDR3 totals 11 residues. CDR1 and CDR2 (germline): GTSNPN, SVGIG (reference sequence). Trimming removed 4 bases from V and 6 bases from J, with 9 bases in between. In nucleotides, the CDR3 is TGTGCCTGGACAGGATTAGATGGCTACACCTTC. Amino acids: CAWTGLDGYTF.